This T cell receptor (beta chain) was captured in a study of T cells in Graves' hyperthyroidism and ophthalmopathy. Overall study: Peripheral blood was taken when the disease was first diagnosed, before any treatment began.

Lactation, pregnancy, other autoimmune disease or uncontrolled infection excluded patients. PBMCs were derived from 10 ml fresh peripheral blood. The CDR3 consists of 11 residues. Germline lookup yields CDR1 ENHRY and CDR2 SYGVKD. With 3 bases removed from V and 3 bases from J, the gap between germline ends came to 2 bases. This clonotype has ten or more counts. This sequence may be a read error, since a much larger clone differs from it by one base. Authors of the study amplified TCR beta CDR3 regions from RNA transcripts. The TCR CDR3 first-round RT-PCR relied on the HTBI primer set. TCRdb re-called the multiplex PCR reads through MiXCR, storing one row per CDR3 protein. The table lists almost 350,000 distinct CDR3 sequences, over 15% of them singletons.

The rearrangement links TRBV10-3 to TRBJ2-5; D is ambiguous. The TCR comes from a woman aged 35 to 49 with Graves' ophthalmopathy. The sequencing sample was made of blood. The DNA for the CDR3 is TGTGCCATCAGTGAAAAAGAGACCCAGTACTTC. This encodes CAISEKETQYF.